The next 11 T cell receptor beta chains were all read from a single sample in a study of blood T cell repertoires in COVID-19. The table came from immunoSEQ multiplex PCR; TCRdb's copy has only in-frame clones and leaves some out. The sample carries roughly 140,000 clones, 82% recorded once. The sample comprised peripheral blood. These TCRs come from a woman aged 80 or over with acute or convalescent COVID-19.

CDR3 sequence: CASRWGLSSYEQYF. The DNA of the CDR3 is TGTGCCAGCAGATGGGGACTAAGCTCCTACGAGCAGTACTTC. The chain links TRBV28 to TRBJ2-7, with 7 bases fitting TRBD2. The CDR3 covers 14 residues. V lost 6 bases to trimming and J lost 0 bases; unmatched junction nucleotides: 5. Germline CDR1 and CDR2: MDHEN and SYDVKM. Looking up the rest from reference TRBV28 and TRBJ2-7 gives the full variable domain: DVKVTQSSRYLVKRTGEKVFLECVQDMDHENMFWYRQDPGLGLRLIYFSYDVKMKEKGDIPEGYSVSREKKERFSLILESASTNQTSMYLCASRWGLSSYEQYFGPGTRLTVT.

The rearrangement uses TRBV19 and TRBJ1-2; no clear D gene. This CDR3 spans 13 amino acids. Trimming removed 1 base from V and 4 bases from J, with 7 bases in between. Per the germline V gene, CDR1 is LNHDA and CDR2 is SQIVND (reference sequence). This CDR3 is CASSIGVPYGYTF. DNA for the CDR3: TGTGCCAGTAGTATAGGAGTCCCCTATGGCTACACCTTC.

V is TRBV28 and J is TRBJ2-3, with no clear D. The CDR3 covers 14 residues. Germline V gives CDR1 MDHEN, CDR2 SYDVKM. V was pared by 8 bases and J by 2 bases, with 14 bases between. CDR3 protein: CASAPPAATDTQYF. Here the CDR3 DNA reads TGTGCCAGCGCCCCTCCCGCGGCCACAGATACGCAGTATTTT.

A note on this clone: Within the sample, other DNA sequences also encode this same CDR3. The J gene is TRBJ1-1, the V gene TRBV28; D gene uncertain. The germline V and J ends were trimmed by 4 bases and 0 bases, with 3 bases remaining between them. This CDR3 has 12 amino acids. In germline, CDR1 is MDHEN, CDR2 SYDVKM. The chain's CDR3 is CASSSVNTEAFF. Written as DNA, the CDR3 is TGTGCCAGCAGTTCGGTGAACACTGAAGCTTTCTTT.

The rearrangement uses TRBV4-1 and TRBJ1-1; TRBD1 agrees at 8 bases. J was trimmed by 7 bases and V by 0 bases; bases with no gene match: 7. The CDR3 extends over 15 amino acids. Per the germline V gene, CDR1 is MGHRA and CDR2 is YSYEKL. The CDR3 reads CASSQDYRTGLEAFF. In nucleotides, the CDR3 is TGCGCCAGCAGCCAAGATTATCGGACAGGGCTTGAAGCTTTCTTT.

The chain combines TRBV5-8 with TRBJ2-1, with 11 bases aligning to TRBD2. The CDR3 spans 18 residues. Germline V gene sequence: CDR1 SGHTS, CDR2 YDEGEE. J lost 3 bases, V lost 4 bases, and 12 bases had no gene match. CDR3 DNA: TGTGCCAGCAGCACCCTTCGTTTCACTAGCGGGAGCTACAATGAGCAGTTCTTC. Translation: CASSTLRFTSGSYNEQFF.

CDR3 loop: CASMGAVMNTEAFF. The DNA of the CDR3 is TGTGCCAGCATGGGGGCGGTGATGAACACTGAAGCTTTCTTT. The genes are TRBV6-5 and TRBJ1-1; TRBD1 might be the D (6 bases). Germline values: CDR1 MNHEY, CDR2 SVGAGI. The CDR3 loop spans 14 amino acids. V shed 7 bases and J shed 0 bases, with 12 bases lying between them.

This chain uses TRBV29-1 with TRBJ2-1, with a possible D match to TRBD1 (6 bases). CDR3 length: 14 residues. Germline-derived CDR1 and CDR2 are SQVTM and ANQGSEA. Trimming removed 5 bases at V and 6 bases at J, with 17 bases between. CDR3 coding DNA: TGCAGCGTTATACAGGGAATCGGGGCCAATGAGCAGTTCTTC. This gives the protein CSVIQGIGANEQFF.

The gene calls are TRBV7-9 and TRBJ2-7; tentatively, D is TRBD1 (6 bases). This CDR3 has 13 amino acids. CDR1 and CDR2 (germline): SEHNR, FQNEAQ (reference sequence). V lost 6 bases and J lost 0, with 9 bases in between. CDR3 loop: CASRQGSSYEQYF. The CDR3 DNA reads TGTGCCAGCAGACAGGGAAGCTCCTACGAGCAGTACTTC. Looking up the rest from reference TRBV7-9 and TRBJ2-7 gives the full variable domain: DTGVSQNPRHKITKRGQNVTFRCDPISEHNRLYWYRQTLGQGPEFLTYFQNEAQLEKSRLLSDRFSAERPKGSFSTLEIQRTEQGDSAMYLCASRQGSSYEQYFGPGTRLTVT.

This clone was observed a single time. V is TRBV11-2 and J is TRBJ2-3, with 7 bases identical to TRBD2. Trimming at V came to 1 base and at J to 6 bases, leaving 4 bases not matched to a gene. The CDR3 loop spans 14 amino acids. CDR1 and CDR2 from the germline V gene are SGHAT and FQNNGV. The CDR3 bases are TGTGCCAGCAGCTTAGTGGCGGGAGCGGATACGCAGTATTTT. It encodes CASSLVAGADTQYF.

About this clone itself: The same CDR3 can be traced to other DNA sequences in this sample. This rearrangement joins TRBV7-2 to TRBJ2-3; 8 bases match TRBD2. Per the germline V gene, CDR1 is SGHTA and CDR2 is FQGNSA. The V segment lost 5 bases and the J segment 6 bases; nucleotides outside the gene matches: 7. CDR3 length equals 14 residues. The CDR3 loop reads CASSPGLASDTQYF. The CDR3 nucleotides are TGTGCCAGCAGCCCCGGACTAGCCTCCGATACGCAGTATTTT.